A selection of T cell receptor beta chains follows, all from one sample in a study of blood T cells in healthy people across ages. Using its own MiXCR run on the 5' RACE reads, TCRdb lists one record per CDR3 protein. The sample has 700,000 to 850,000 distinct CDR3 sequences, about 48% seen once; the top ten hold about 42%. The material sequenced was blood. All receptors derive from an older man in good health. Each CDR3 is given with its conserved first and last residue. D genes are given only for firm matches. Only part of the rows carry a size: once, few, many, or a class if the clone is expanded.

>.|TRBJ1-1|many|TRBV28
TGTGCCAGCAGTTTATTATCCGGAACTGAAGCTTTCTTT
CASSLLSGTEAFF
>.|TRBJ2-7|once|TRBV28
TGTGCCAGCAGCACAGGGTTAGAGGCCCAGTACTTC
CASSTGLEAQYF
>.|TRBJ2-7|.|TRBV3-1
TGTGCCAGCAGCCAAGGTTTAGCCCTACTCGCCGAGCAGTACTTC
CASSQGLALLAEQYF
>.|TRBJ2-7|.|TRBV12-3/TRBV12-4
TGTGCCAGCAGCCAGACACTGACCTACGAGCAGTACTTC
CASSQTLTYEQYF
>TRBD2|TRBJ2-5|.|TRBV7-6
TGTGCCAGCAGCTTAGCGCCTATAACGGGAGCGGGAGGGTCCGTGGAGACCCAGTACTTC
CASSLAPITGAGGSVETQYF
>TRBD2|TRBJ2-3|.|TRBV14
TGTGCCAGCAGCCAGGTCCGGACTAGCGGGAGGATTATGGATACGCAGTATTTT
CASSQVRTSGRIMDTQYF
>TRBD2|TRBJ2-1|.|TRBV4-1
TGCGCCAGCAGCCCCACGACTAGCGGGAATTACAATGAGCAGTTCTTC
CASSPTTSGNYNEQFF
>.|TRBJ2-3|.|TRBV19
TGTGCCAGTAGTACGAAAGCAGATACGCAGTATTTT
CASSTKADTQYF
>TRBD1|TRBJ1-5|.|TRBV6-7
TGTGCCAGCAGTGAACAGGGGGCAAGAAATCAGCCCCAGCATTTT
CASSEQGARNQPQHF
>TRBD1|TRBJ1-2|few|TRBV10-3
TGTGCCATCAGTGAGTCCAGGGGGCGATGGTATGGCTACACCTTC
CAISESRGRWYGYTF
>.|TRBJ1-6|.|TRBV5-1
TGCGCCAGCAGCTTGAGCTCGCCCGGGACGGCTGATAATTCACCCCTCCACTTT
CASSLSSPGTADNSPLHF
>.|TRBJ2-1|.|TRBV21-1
TGTGCCAGCAGCAATCACGGGAACAATGAGCAGTTCTTC
CASSNHGNNEQFF
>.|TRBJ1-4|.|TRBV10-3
TGTGCCATCACTGAGGGGGGGATAAGCGGAAAACTGTTTTTT
CAITEGGISGKLFF
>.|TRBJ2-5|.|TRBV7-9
TGTGCCAGCGGGACACTGGAGCAGTACTTC
CASGTLEQYF
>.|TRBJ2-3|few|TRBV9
TGTGCCAGTGACCCCGAGGGTCACAGCACAGATACGCAGTATTTT
CASDPEGHSTDTQYF
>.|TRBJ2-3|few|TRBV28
TGTGCCAGCAGTGATACCGGGTCCATCGACACAGATACGCAGTATTTT
CASSDTGSIDTDTQYF
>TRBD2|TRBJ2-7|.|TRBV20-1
TGCAGTGCTAGAGTAAGACTAGCCGCCTACGAGCAGTACTTC
CSARVRLAAYEQYF
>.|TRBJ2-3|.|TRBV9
TGTGCCAGCAGCTCTCGGAGGGGGCGGACAGATACGCAGTATTTT
CASSSRRGRTDTQYF
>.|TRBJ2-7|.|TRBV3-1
TGTGCCAGCAGCTCACAGGGTTCCTACAATGAGCAGTACTTC
CASSSQGSYNEQYF
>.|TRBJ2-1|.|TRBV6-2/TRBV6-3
TGTGCCAGCAGTCGCGGGGGCTACTCCTACAATGAGCAGTTCTTC
CASSRGGYSYNEQFF
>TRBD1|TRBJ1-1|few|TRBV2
TGTGCCAGCAGTGAAGAGACAGGGAGGACTGAAGCTTTCTTT
CASSEETGRTEAFF
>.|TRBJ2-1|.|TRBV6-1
TGTGCCAGCCGCCCCCTACGGGGACTTAGGGATGAGCAGTTCTTC
CASRPLRGLRDEQFF
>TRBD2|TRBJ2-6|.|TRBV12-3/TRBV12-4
TGTGCCAGCAGTTTAGCTCCACCCGGGACTAGCGGAAACTCTGGGGCCAACGTCCTGACTTTC
CASSLAPPGTSGNSGANVLTF
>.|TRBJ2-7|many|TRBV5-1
TGCGCCAGCAGCTTGTCTAGCAGCTCCTACGAGCAGTACTTC
CASSLSSSSYEQYF
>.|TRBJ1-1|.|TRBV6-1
TGTGCCAGCAAGCCGACTGGACACGAGAACACTGAAGCTTTCTTT
CASKPTGHENTEAFF
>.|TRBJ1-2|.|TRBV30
TGTGCCTGGAGTGGAGGACGATTTCTCTATGGCTACACCTTC
CAWSGGRFLYGYTF
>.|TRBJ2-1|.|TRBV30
TGTGCCTGGAGTGAAAGCGTGGTCTACAATGAGCAGTTCTTC
CAWSESVVYNEQFF
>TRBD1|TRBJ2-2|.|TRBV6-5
TGTGCCAGCAGAAAGGGGACAGGGACGAACACCGGGGAGCTGTTTTTT
CASRKGTGTNTGELFF
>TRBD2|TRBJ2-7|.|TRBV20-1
TGCAGTGCTAGCAGCGGGACCTACGAGCAGTACTTC
CSASSGTYEQYF
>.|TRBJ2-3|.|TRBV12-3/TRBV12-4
TGTGCCAGCAGACCAGCAGGGATGACGGGAGATACGCAGTATTTT
CASRPAGMTGDTQYF
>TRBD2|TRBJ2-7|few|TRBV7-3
TGTGCCAGCAGCTCACAGCGGGAGGGCCCCTACGAGCAGTACTTC
CASSSQREGPYEQYF
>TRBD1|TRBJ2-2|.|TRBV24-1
TGTGCCACCAGTGACTGGACAGGGTGGGAACCCGGGGAGCTGTTTTTT
CATSDWTGWEPGELFF
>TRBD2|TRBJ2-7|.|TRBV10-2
TGCGCCAGCAAGAGGACTAGCGGGATCTCCTACGAGCAGTACTTC
CASKRTSGISYEQYF
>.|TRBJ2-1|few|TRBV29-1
TGCAGCGTTTGTCGGGACCCCTACAATGAGCAGTTCTTC
CSVCRDPYNEQFF
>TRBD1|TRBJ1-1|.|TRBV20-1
TGCAGTGCTAGAGATTCCGGGACAGGGGGCTTTGAAGCTTTCTTT
CSARDSGTGGFEAFF
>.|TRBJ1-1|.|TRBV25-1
TGTGCCAGCAGTGAATGGGGCAGGGAGGTAGCTTTCTTT
CASSEWGREVAFF
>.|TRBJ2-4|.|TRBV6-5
TGTACCAGCACTTCCCCCGGTGGGCTAGCCAAAAACATTCAGTACTTC
CTSTSPGGLAKNIQYF
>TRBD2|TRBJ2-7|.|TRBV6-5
TGTGCCAGCAGACTAGCGGGAGGAGGAACCTACGAGCAGTACTTC
CASRLAGGGTYEQYF
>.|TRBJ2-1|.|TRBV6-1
TGTGCCAGCAGTGAAGCCCGGAACTCCTACCGCTCCTACAATGAGCAGTTCTTC
CASSEARNSYRSYNEQFF
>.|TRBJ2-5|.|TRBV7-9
TGTGCCAGCAGCTCTAGGAGGAACCAAGAGACCCAGTACTTC
CASSSRRNQETQYF
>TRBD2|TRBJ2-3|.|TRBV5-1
TGCGCCAGCAGCTTGGGACCGCGGCGGGAGAACAGATACGCGTATTTT
CASSLGPRRENRYAYF
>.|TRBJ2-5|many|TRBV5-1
TGCGCCAGCAGAAGCCAAGAGACCCAGTACTTC
CASRSQETQYF